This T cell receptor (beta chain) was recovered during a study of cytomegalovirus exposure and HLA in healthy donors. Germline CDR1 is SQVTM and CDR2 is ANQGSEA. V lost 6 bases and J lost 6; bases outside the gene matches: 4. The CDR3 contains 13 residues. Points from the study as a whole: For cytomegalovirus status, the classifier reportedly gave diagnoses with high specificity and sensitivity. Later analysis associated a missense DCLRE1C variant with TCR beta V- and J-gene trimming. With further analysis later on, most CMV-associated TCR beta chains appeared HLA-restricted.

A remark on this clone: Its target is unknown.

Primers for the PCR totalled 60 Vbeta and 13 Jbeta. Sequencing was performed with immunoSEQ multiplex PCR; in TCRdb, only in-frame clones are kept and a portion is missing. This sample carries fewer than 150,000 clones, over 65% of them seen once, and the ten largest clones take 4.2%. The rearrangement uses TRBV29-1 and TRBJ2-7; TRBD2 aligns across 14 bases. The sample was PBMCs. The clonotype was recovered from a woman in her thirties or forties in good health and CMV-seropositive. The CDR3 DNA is TGCAGCGTCCACGGACTAGCGGGAGGCGAGCAGTACTTC. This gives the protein CSVHGLAGGEQYF.